This paragraph covers one T cell receptor beta chain sequence. The source of the sample is a study of cytomegalovirus exposure and HLA in healthy donors. The V gene lost 11 bases and the J gene lost 0 bases, with 13 bases spanning the gap. CDR1 is SGHTA, CDR2 FQGNSA, per germline. This CDR3 region has 14 residues. The data were produced by immunoSEQ multiplex PCR, yet TCRdb's version contains in-frame clones alone and is incomplete. The sample has more than 250,000 clones; around 91% are singletons. Sequencing was carried out using PBMCs. The chain links TRBV7-2 to TRBJ2-2; TRBD1 or TRBD2 may be the D gene (5 bases each). The receptor comes from a woman younger than 45 in good health and CMV-seronegative. DNA for the CDR3: TGTGCCGCAGGGCTAGCCGCGAACACCGGGGAGCTGTTTTTT. It encodes CAAGLAANTGELFF.